This T cell receptor beta chain is from a study of cytomegalovirus exposure and HLA in healthy donors. Trimming left V 4 bases short and J 1 base short, with 16 bases between. Per germline, CDR1 SGHTA and CDR2 FQGNSA. The CDR3 is 16 amino acids. Vbeta (60) and Jbeta (13) primers were used in the PCR. Generated by immunoSEQ multiplex PCR, the TCRdb table keeps only in-frame clones and is missing some. The sample shows roughly 150,000 clones, 73% of them seen only once. Input material: PBMCs. This receptor was obtained from a woman in her late teens or twenties in good health and CMV-seropositive. The chain joins TRBV7-2 to TRBJ2-5; tentatively, D is TRBD2 (6 bases). CDR3 in amino acids: CASSYRRSGTQETQYF. CDR3 DNA sequence: TGTGCCAGCAGCTACAGACGTAGCGGAACCCAAGAGACCCAGTACTTC.